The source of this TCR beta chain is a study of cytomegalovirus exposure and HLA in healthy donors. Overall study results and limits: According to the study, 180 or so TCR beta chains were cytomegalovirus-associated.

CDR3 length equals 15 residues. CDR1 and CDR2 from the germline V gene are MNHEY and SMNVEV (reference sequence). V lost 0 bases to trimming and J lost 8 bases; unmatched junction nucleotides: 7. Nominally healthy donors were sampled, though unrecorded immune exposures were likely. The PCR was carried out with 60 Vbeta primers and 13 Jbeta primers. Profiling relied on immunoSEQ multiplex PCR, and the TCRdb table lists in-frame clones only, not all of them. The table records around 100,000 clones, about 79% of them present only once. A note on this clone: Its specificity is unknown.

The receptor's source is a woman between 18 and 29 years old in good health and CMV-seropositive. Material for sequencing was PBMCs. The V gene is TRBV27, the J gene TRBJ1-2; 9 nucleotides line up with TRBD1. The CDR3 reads CASSLSGTGMRGYTF. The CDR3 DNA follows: TGTGCCAGCAGTTTATCCGGGACAGGGATGCGAGGCTACACCTTC.